The source of this T cell receptor beta chain is a study of shared clonotypes between healthy human individuals. General observations from the study: Generation of non-shared clonotypes was less probable than generation of clonotypes shared by all four donors. Several donors had 5% to 6.5% of their naive CD4 clonotypes in common. Large sequencing depth failed to make sorted-subset sequencing complete, rarefaction showed.

Donation came from healthy HIV-negative adults that had no recent acute infections or vaccinations. TCRdb's table, derived via immunoSEQ multiplex PCR, lists solely in-frame clones and lacks some. The table has more than 2 million clones, approximately 95% seen once; the top ten hold 0.1% to 0.15%. The CDR3 has 13 amino acids. Germline CDR1 and CDR2: MNHNS and SASEGT. V gave up 4 bases and J gave up 1 base, with 8 bases separating them. As concerns this clone: Its matching antigen is unknown.

The sample taken for sequencing was naive CD4+ T cells sorted from blood. Sample subset: CD45RA+ positively selected. This receptor was taken from a man in his late teens or twenties in good health. V is TRBV6-1 and J is TRBJ2-7; D call uncertain. The CDR3 spells CASSATGSYEQYF. The CDR3 DNA follows: TGTGCCAGCAGTGCGACGGGTTCCTACGAGCAGTACTTC.